A selection of T cell receptor beta chains follows, all from one sample in a study of blood T cell repertoires in COVID-19. The assay was immunoSEQ multiplex PCR, and TCRdb's table has in-frame clones only and misses some. The sample lists fewer than 60,000 clones, approximately 90% occurring once. Sequences were obtained from peripheral blood. The receptors come from a woman aged 55 to 70 with COVID-19, enrolled during active disease. Each CDR3 is given with its conserved first and last residue. The D gene is left open where the match is weak. Where a row states a size, it is once, few, many or the class of an expanded clone; other rows omit it.

>-|TRBV5-1|-|TRBJ2-1
TGCGCCAGCAGCCCTGGGGGGACTGCAGGAAATGAGCAGTTCTTC
CASSPGGTAGNEQFF
>-|TRBV19|TRBD1|TRBJ1-5
TGTGCCACCCACGCAGGGGGAAATAGCAATCAGCCCCAGCATTTT
CATHAGGNSNQPQHF
>-|TRBV5-4|TRBD2|TRBJ2-3
TGTGCCAGCAGCTTGCCGGGTAGCGGGTACACAGATACGCAGTATTTT
CASSLPGSGYTDTQYF
>-|TRBV6-5|TRBD1|TRBJ1-6
TGTGCCAGCAGTTCCGGGACAGCATCCCTTAATTCACCCCTCCACTTT
CASSSGTASLNSPLHF
>-|TRBV19|-|TRBJ2-1
TGTGCCACCATAGTGGGCCAACTTCAGTTCTTC
CATIVGQLQFF
>-|TRBV5-6|-|TRBJ2-7
TGTGCCAGCAGCTTGGCCGGCAGGATTTCAGAGCAGTACTTC
CASSLAGRISEQYF
>-|TRBV6-5|TRBD1|TRBJ1-3
TGTGCCAGCAGTTATAAGGGGGCGCCGGGAAACACCATATATTTT
CASSYKGAPGNTIYF
>-|TRBV10-3|TRBD2|TRBJ2-1
TGTGCCATCGCGACTAGCGGGAGATTGAATGAGCAGTTCTTC
CAIATSGRLNEQFF
>-|TRBV3-1/TRBV3-2|-|TRBJ2-7
TGTGCCAGCAGCCAAGACCCCGCGACAGAGTACGAGCAGTACTTC
CASSQDPATEYEQYF
>-|TRBV5-4|TRBD2|TRBJ2-7
TGTGCCAGCAGCTTGGATAGCGGGAGCTACGAGCAGTACTTC
CASSLDSGSYEQYF
>-|TRBV14|-|TRBJ1-1
TGTGCCAGCAGCCTTCTAACGGGGAACACTGAAGCTTTCTTT
CASSLLTGNTEAFF
>-|TRBV19|TRBD1|TRBJ2-1
TGTGCCAGTACCCCGTTTACAGGGGGACCTGAGCAGTTCTTC
CASTPFTGGPEQFF
>-|TRBV5-6|-|TRBJ2-1
TGTGCCAGCAGCTTGTACGGTAACAATGAGCAGTTCTTC
CASSLYGNNEQFF
>-|TRBV3-1/TRBV3-2|-|TRBJ1-1
TGTGCCAGCAGCCAAGTTACGAGGAACACTGAAGCTTTCTTT
CASSQVTRNTEAFF
>-|TRBV3-1/TRBV3-2|TRBD1|TRBJ2-3
TGTGCCAGCAGCCAAACCTGGGACAGGGGAAATACGCAGTATTTT
CASSQTWDRGNTQYF
>-|TRBV5-1|TRBD1|TRBJ1-2
TGCGCCAGCAGCTTGGCCACAGGGGTGAACGGCTACACCTTC
CASSLATGVNGYTF
>-|TRBV20-1|-|TRBJ1-1
TGCAGTGCTAGTGTTAAAGCGAACACTGAAGCTTTCTTT
CSASVKANTEAFF
>-|TRBV7-9|-|TRBJ2-7
TGTGCCAGCAGCTTAGCCCTCCTACGGGAGGAGCAGTACTTC
CASSLALLREEQYF
>once|TRBV15|-|TRBJ1-2
TGTGCCACCAGCGTTAGAGGGGGAGGCTACACCTTC
CATSVRGGGYTF
>-|TRBV2|-|TRBJ1-1
TGTGCCAGCAGTCCAGGGATCACTGAAGCTTTCTTT
CASSPGITEAFF
>-|TRBV15|-|TRBJ1-5
TGTGCCACCATAGCAGGGGTGGGTCAGCCCCAGCATTTT
CATIAGVGQPQHF
>-|TRBV5-6|TRBD1|TRBJ1-2
TGTGCCAGCAGCCATACAGACAGGGGCCTACTCTATGGCTACACCTTC
CASSHTDRGLLYGYTF
>-|TRBV5-4|TRBD1|TRBJ1-2
TGTGCCAGCAGCCATACAGGGGGAAGATATGGCTACACCTTC
CASSHTGGRYGYTF
>-|TRBV2|-|TRBJ2-1
TGTGCCAGCAGTGAAGGCCCGGGATTGCCCTACAATGAGCAGTTCTTC
CASSEGPGLPYNEQFF
>-|TRBV19|-|TRBJ1-5
TGTGCCAGTAGTATCTCGAGGAATCAGCCCCAGCATTTT
CASSISRNQPQHF
>-|TRBV6-2/TRBV6-3|TRBD1|TRBJ1-2
TGTGCCAGCAGTCAAGGTGGACAGGTACATGGCTACACCTTC
CASSQGGQVHGYTF
>-|TRBV28|-|TRBJ2-7
TGTGCCAGCAGTTTCTATTCCCGGGAGCAGTACTTC
CASSFYSREQYF